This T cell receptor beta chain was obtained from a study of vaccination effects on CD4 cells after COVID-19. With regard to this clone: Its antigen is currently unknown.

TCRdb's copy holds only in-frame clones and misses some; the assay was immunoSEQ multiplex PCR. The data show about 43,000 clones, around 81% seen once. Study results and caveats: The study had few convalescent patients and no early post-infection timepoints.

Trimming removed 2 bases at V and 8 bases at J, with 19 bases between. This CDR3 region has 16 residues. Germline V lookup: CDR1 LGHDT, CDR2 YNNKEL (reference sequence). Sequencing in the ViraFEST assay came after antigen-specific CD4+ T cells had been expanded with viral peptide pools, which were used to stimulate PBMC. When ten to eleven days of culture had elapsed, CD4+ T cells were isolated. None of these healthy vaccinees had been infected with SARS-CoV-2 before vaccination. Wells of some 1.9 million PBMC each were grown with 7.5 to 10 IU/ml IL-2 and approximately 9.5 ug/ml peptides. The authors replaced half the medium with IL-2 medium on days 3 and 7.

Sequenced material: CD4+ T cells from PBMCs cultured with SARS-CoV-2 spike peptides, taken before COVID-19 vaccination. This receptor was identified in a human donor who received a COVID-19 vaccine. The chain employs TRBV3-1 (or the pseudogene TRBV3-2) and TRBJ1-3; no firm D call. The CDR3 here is CASSQPETPRGDTIYF. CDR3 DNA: TGTGCCAGCAGCCAACCCGAGACACCCAGAGGAGACACCATATATTTT.